This T cell receptor beta chain appears in the sequencing data of a study of blood T cells in healthy people across ages. Germline V gene data show CDR1 as SGDLS and CDR2 as YYNGEE. The J segment lost 8 bases and the V segment lost 1 base, leaving 5 bases of the junction unmatched. This CDR3 is 14 amino acids long. Healthy Caucasian individuals from Russia aged about 6 to 95 served as donors. A sample-barcoded 5' primer and a J-beta primer mix were used in a second PCR of roughly 7 to 11 cycles. Any given sample supplied a minimum of 3 million CDR3-containing paired-end reads. TCRdb ran MiXCR on the 5' RACE reads and lists one entry per CDR3 protein. The sample includes over a million distinct CDR3 sequences, 40% to 50% of them seen just once.

This chain connects TRBV9 to TRBJ2-1; TRBD2 matches at 8 bases. Specimen: blood. This clonotype was sampled from a woman in her sixties in good health. The CDR3 region is CASSVRTSKDEQFF. The CDR3 coding sequence is TGTGCCAGCAGCGTAAGGACTAGCAAAGATGAGCAGTTCTTC.